This TCR beta chain was sequenced in a study of blood T cell repertoires in COVID-19. For the study at large: Material from acute and convalescent COVID-19 was sourced from the United States, Italy and Spain. T cells, B-cell-depleted T cells, or PBMCs provided the cDNA or gDNA that served as material.

Per the original methods: Reference gene primer amplification gave nucleated cell count estimates. The protocol was immunoSEQ multiplex PCR, while the TCRdb copy is restricted to in-frame clones and leaves out a portion. The DNA was the basis for D and trimming; V, J and clone size are from that table. The data contain some 150,000 clones, about 83% of them singletons. The TCR originated in a human donor in a cohort sampled during active COVID-19. The specimen was peripheral blood.

The CDR3 nucleotides read TGTGCCAGTAGTATCCAGGACAGGGGGTTTTTGGGCACTGAAGCTTTCTTT. This encodes CASSIQDRGFLGTEAFF. The rearrangement uses TRBV19 and TRBJ1-1; 10 bases line up with TRBD1. CDR1 is LNHDA and CDR2 is SQIVND in the germline V gene (reference sequence). V dropped 3 bases and J dropped 4; count of bases not matched to a gene: 11. The CDR3 contains 17 residues.